These 5 T cell receptor beta chains share one sample of origin, sequenced in a study of Ad26.COV2.S vaccination and SARS-CoV-2 variants. Measured with immunoSEQ multiplex PCR; TCRdb has only the in-frame clones, and not every one. The sample gives around 300,000 clones, more than 85% of which show up once; around 5% is in the top ten. Treatment meaning: 19 received Ad26.COV2.S at low or high dose, single or two shots; about 5 received placebo; per-sample allocation not given. The investigators took samples on day 63 after the first vaccine or placebo injection. The specimen comprised peripheral blood, sampled in a trial of Ad26.COV2.S vaccine versus placebo. The receptors stem from a person between 18 and 59 years old who received the Ad26.COV2.S COVID-19 vaccine or a placebo.

This clone was observed a few times. This chain uses TRBV28 with TRBJ1-5; D gene unclear. V gave up 1 base and J gave up 6 bases, with 22 bases separating them. The CDR3 sequence is 18 residues long. Germline V gene data show CDR1 as MDHEN and CDR2 as SYDVKM. The CDR3 region is CASSLSGWTVERTQPQHF. DNA of the CDR3: TGTGCCAGCAGTTTATCGGGTTGGACCGTGGAGAGGACTCAGCCCCAGCATTTT.

This chain joins TRBV6-5 and TRBJ1-1; D is ambiguous. CDR1 MNHEY and CDR2 SVGAGI come from the germline V gene. Deletions cut 0 bases from V and 3 bases from J, with 8 bases between. The CDR3 is 14 residues long. The DNA for the CDR3 is TGTGCCAGCAGTTACTCACGGGGTGACACTGAAGCTTTCTTT. Its translation is CASSYSRGDTEAFF.

The chain combines TRBV5-8 with TRBJ1-1, with D maybe TRBD1 (6 bases). This CDR3 region has 14 residues. V lost 1 base to trimming and J lost 5 bases, with 12 bases between them. CDR1 and CDR2 from the germline V gene are SGHTS and YDEGEE. The CDR3 DNA reads as TGTGCCAGCAGCTTGTACGGGGGGCGGACTGAAGCTTTCTTT. It encodes CASSLYGGRTEAFF.

V and J are TRBV9 and TRBJ2-3, with 8 bases matching TRBD2. The CDR3 is 15 residues long. V lost 3 bases and J lost 2; bases outside the gene matches: 5. From germline, CDR1 is SGDLS and CDR2 YYNGEE. CDR3: CASSDQGLDTDTQYF. CDR3 nucleotide sequence: TGTGCCAGCAGCGACCAGGGACTAGACACAGATACGCAGTATTTT.

The chain is built from TRBV9 and TRBJ2-7, with TRBD1 matching over 10 bases. The germline V gene has CDR1 SGDLS and CDR2 YYNGEE. V trimming: 4 bases; J trimming: 5 bases; junction bases outside the gene matches: 9. This CDR3 is 15 amino acids long. CDR3 nucleotides: TGTGCCAGCAGCTCAACGACAGGGGGCATGGACGAGCAGTACTTC. Its protein product is CASSSTTGGMDEQYF.